This paragraph reports one T cell receptor beta chain. This record comes from a study of cytomegalovirus exposure and HLA in healthy donors. Study context: The same platform used for the approximately 700 first-cohort repertoires was also used for the 95 to 150 validation repertoires, as a later analysis reported.

Profiling relied on immunoSEQ multiplex PCR, and the TCRdb table lists in-frame clones only, not all of them. Here the sample spans approximately 260,000 clones, 70% to 90% being singletons. Separate from the roughly 720-subject first cohort, the approximately 120-subject validation cohort was the one that the donors belonged to. Per germline, CDR1 DFQATT and CDR2 SNEGSKA (reference sequence). The CDR3 length is 11 residues. V was shortened by 3 bases and J by 8 bases, with 10 bases between the two germline ends. The J gene is TRBJ1-2, the V gene TRBV20-1, with D tentatively TRBD1 (6 bases). This receptor was obtained from a woman aged 30 to 39 in good health and CMV-seropositive. The source material was PBMCs. DNA of the CDR3: TGCAGTGCTAGTACTGGGACAGGCTACACCTTC. Amino acid sequence: CSASTGTGYTF.